This T cell receptor (beta chain) was retrieved from a study of PD-1 blockade in classical Hodgkin lymphoma. TCRdb's table, derived via immunoSEQ multiplex PCR, lists solely in-frame clones and lacks some. The table lists 75,000 to 100,000 clones, 80% to 90% of them singletons. Each and every patient relapsed after autologous stem cell transplantation, and patients got differing brentuximab vedotin exposure. Whole-study findings and limits: For complete responders, baseline diversity was comparable to that of newly diagnosed patients.

Remarks on this clone: As yet, its antigen is unknown.

V dropped 5 bases and J dropped 3; count of bases not matched to a gene: 6. Per the germline V gene, CDR1 is LNHDA and CDR2 is SQIVND (reference sequence). This CDR3 region has 15 residues. The specimen comprised peripheral blood mononuclear cells (PBMCs), sampled before the second cycle of nivolumab. The clonotype was recovered from a human donor with classical Hodgkin lymphoma. The V and J genes are TRBV19 and TRBJ2-1; 8 bases line up with TRBD2. The CDR3 loop reads CASSVTGTSYNEQFF. The CDR3 coding sequence is TGTGCCAGTAGTGTGACCGGGACTAGCTACAATGAGCAGTTCTTC.